This T cell receptor beta chain was documented in a study of tumor-infiltrating lymphocytes in primary liver carcinoma. Study-level points and caveats: Against blood, tumors held a significantly higher top-250-clone fraction (p = 0.039). Representation across all five tumor regions was limited to only about 7.5-25% of top clones.

Per germline, CDR1 SGHAT and CDR2 FQDESV (reference sequence). The CDR3 length is 15 residues. V was clipped by 7 bases and J by 4 bases, with 20 bases between them. Total RNA and DNA came together from roughly 20-30 mg of bulk tissue without cell sorting. Each tumor was sampled at four poles and its centre. A primer in the constant region served to generate TCR beta cDNA from 500 ng of total RNA. Generation of the TCR beta libraries relied on three nested multiplex PCR rounds using slightly modified ARM-PCR. Primers for the first two PCR rounds were TRBV1-TRBV30 forward primers and a C-beta reverse primer (approximately 10 cycles per round). MiXCR was run by TCRdb on the multiplex PCR reads, yielding one entry per CDR3 protein. This sample has fewer than 75,000 distinct CDR3 sequences, with about three quarters found just once. This clonotype occurred once. Its cognate antigen is unknown.

The chain recombines TRBV11-1 with TRBJ2-7, with a weak D call TRBD2 (6 bases). The source of this sequence is a man aged 35 to 55 with primary liver carcinoma and hepatitis B virus infection. Source material: liver tumor tissue from sampling region 2. Subset described: tumor region T2, inferior pole. CDR3: CASNSSRDSSYEQYF. The CDR3 coding sequence is TGTGCCAGCAACTCATCCCGGGACTCCTCATACGAGCAGTACTTC.